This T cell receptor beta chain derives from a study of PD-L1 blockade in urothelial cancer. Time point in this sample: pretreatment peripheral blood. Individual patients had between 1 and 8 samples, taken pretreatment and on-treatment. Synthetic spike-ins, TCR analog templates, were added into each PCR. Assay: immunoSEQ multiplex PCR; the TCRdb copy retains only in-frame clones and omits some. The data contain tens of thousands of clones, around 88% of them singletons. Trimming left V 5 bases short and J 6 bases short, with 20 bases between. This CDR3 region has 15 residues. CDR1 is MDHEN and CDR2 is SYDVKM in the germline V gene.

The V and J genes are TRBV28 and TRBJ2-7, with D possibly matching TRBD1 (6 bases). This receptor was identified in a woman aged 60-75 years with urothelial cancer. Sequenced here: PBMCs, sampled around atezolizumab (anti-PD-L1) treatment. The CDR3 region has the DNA TGTGCCAGCAGTGTGGACAGCCCCATAGTTAGCGAGCAGTACTTC. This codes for CASSVDSPIVSEQYF.